One TCR beta chain is described in this entry. The antigen remains undetermined. The naive CD8 fraction comprised CD45RO-negative cells positively selected for CCR7 and excluded terminally differentiated effector memory CD45RA+ cells. The data stem from a study of shared clonotypes between healthy human individuals. Sequenced by immunoSEQ multiplex PCR; TCRdb stores in-frame clones only, minus some. Altogether some 2.1 million clones are present, 93% being singletons, with the ten largest covering about 1.7%. Regarding the study as a whole: Among the subsets, naive ones generally showed larger estimated richness than memory ones.

V was shortened by 5 bases and J by 6 bases, with 11 bases between the two germline ends. The V gene's germline CDR1 is MNHEY and CDR2 SMNVEV (reference sequence). This CDR3 comprises 13 residues. Sequencing was done on a sample of naive CD8+ T cells from PBMCs. This sequence originates from a man aged 18 to 30 in good health. Some clones in this sample may be carry-over from other donors' samples. The chain recombines TRBV27 with TRBJ2-1, with unresolved D. Here the CDR3 DNA reads TGTGCCAGCAGTGATCAAGTTGGCAATGAGCAGTTCTTC. Protein: CASSDQVGNEQFF.